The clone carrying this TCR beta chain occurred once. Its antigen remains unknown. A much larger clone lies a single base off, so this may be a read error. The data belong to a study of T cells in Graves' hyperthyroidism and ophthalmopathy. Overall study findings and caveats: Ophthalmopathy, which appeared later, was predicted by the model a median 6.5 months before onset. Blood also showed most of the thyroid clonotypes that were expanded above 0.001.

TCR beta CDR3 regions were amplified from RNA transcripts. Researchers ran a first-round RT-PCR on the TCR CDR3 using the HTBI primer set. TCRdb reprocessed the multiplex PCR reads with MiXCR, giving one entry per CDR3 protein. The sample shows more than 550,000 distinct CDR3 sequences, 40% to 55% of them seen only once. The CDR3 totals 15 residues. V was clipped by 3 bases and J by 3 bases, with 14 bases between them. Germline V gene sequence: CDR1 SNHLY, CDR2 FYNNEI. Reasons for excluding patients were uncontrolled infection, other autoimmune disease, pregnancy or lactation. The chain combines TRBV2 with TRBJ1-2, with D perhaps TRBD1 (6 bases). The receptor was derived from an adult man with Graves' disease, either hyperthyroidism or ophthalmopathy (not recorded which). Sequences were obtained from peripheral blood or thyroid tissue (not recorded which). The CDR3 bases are TGTGCCAGCAGTGAGACAGGAGACCACTACTATGGCTACACCTTC. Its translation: CASSETGDHYYGYTF.